This entry features one TCR beta chain sequence. Its antigen remains unidentified. The data derive from a study of cytomegalovirus exposure and HLA in healthy donors. Study outcomes and limitations: In the analysis, some V segments, TRBV6-2 and TRBV6-3 included, were excluded as indistinguishable. In a later analysis, a missense DCLRE1C variant was linked to TCR beta V- and J-gene trimming. A highly shared variant cluster was judged a likely technical artifact.

PCR employed 60 Vbeta and 13 Jbeta primers. Measured with immunoSEQ multiplex PCR; TCRdb has only the in-frame clones, and not every one. This specimen shows about 41,000 clones; the ten leading clones hold roughly 6%. Regarding donors, all were healthy bone marrow donors. In germline, CDR1 is LGHNA, CDR2 YNFKEQ. The CDR3 contains 16 residues. The ends were cut back, 2 bases at V and 6 bases at J, with 18 bases in the middle. Sequenced: PBMCs. This sequence was found in a man younger than 45 in good health and CMV-seronegative. The chain links TRBV4-2 to TRBJ2-3; D possibly corresponds to TRBD2 (6 bases). CDR3 sequence (DNA): TGTGCCAGCAGCCAAAATAGTGGGGGGAGTGCCGATACGCAGTATTTT. It specifies CASSQNSGGSADTQYF.